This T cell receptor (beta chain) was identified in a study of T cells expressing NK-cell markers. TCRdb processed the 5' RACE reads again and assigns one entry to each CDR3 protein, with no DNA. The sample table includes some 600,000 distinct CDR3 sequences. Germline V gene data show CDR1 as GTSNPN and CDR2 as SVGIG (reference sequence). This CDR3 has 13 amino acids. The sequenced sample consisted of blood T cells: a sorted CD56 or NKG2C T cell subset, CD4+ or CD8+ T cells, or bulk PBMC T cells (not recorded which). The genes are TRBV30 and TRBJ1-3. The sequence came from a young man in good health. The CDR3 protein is CAWTVVGGNTIYF.